The present entry profiles one T cell receptor beta chain with its context. Its cognate antigen is unknown. The source of the sample is a study of blood T cells in healthy people across ages. Study results and limitations: Significant beta diversity loss was already apparent by age approximately 36, declining roughly linearly. CMV infection status of these donors was not known.

Primers used in a second PCR of roughly 7 to 11 cycles were a sample-barcoded 5' primer and a J-beta primer mix. MiXCR, run by TCRdb on the 5' RACE reads, gives a single entry per CDR3 protein. The sample shows 1,800,000 or so distinct CDR3 sequences, around 40% of them seen only once. V lost 5 bases and J lost 5; bases outside the gene matches: 11. The V gene's germline CDR1 is MNHEY and CDR2 SVGAGI. The CDR3 sequence is 16 residues long. Sequenced: blood. This rearrangement joins TRBV6-5 to TRBJ2-1, with TRBD2 matching over 8 bases. This receptor was obtained from a human donor in good health. Here the CDR3 reads CASSTTGTRSNNEQFF. The DNA of the CDR3 is TGTGCCAGCAGTACTACCGGGACTAGAAGTAACAATGAGCAGTTCTTC.